Below, one T cell receptor beta chain is given with its context. Per the original methods: It was from reference gene primer amplification that nucleated cell counts were estimated. The assay was immunoSEQ multiplex PCR, and TCRdb's table has in-frame clones only and misses some. The V and J calls and clone size come from that table; D and trimming were worked out from the DNA. The table includes around 130,000 clones, 80% to 90% detected once. CDR1 is MDHEN and CDR2 is SYDVKM in the germline V gene. V lost 5 bases and J lost 5; bases outside the gene matches: 8. This CDR3 is built from 14 residues. The data are from a study of blood T cell repertoires in COVID-19. For the study at large: From the United States, Italy and Spain came samples of acute and convalescent COVID-19. T cells, B-cell-depleted T cells, or PBMCs supplied cDNA or gDNA.

The sample was peripheral blood. The sequence came from a man between 70 and 80 years old with active or convalescent COVID-19. The J gene is TRBJ2-5, the V gene TRBV28; 7 nucleotides match TRBD2. The CDR3 protein is CASSVQGGLETQYF. The CDR3 bases are TGTGCCAGCAGTGTCCAGGGAGGGTTGGAGACCCAGTACTTC.